This TCR beta chain was observed in a study of CD8+ T cells in alopecia areata (dated by TCRdb to the late 2010s). Some background on the complete study: Treated patients were enrolled in an open-label pilot trial of oral tofacitinib at 5 to 10 mg twice daily for moderate-to-severe alopecia areata. On the human side, TCRbeta sequencing was run on scalp tissue and on sorted CD4+ and CD8+ peripheral blood T cells from healthy controls and from alopecia areata patients with either patchy or totalis/universalis disease. Disease severity in treated patients was measured with the SALT score, which quantifies the percentage of affected scalp surface area. Patients stayed on tofacitinib for 6 to 18 months and then had 6 months of follow-up off drug so that delayed response and recurrence could be assessed. Patients on tofacitinib were biopsied at baseline and after 4 and 24 weeks of treatment, and several of the patients also had a later scalp biopsy. immunoSEQ multiplex PCR using 35 Vbeta forward primers and 13 Jbeta reverse primers was used to amplify TCRbeta CDR3 regions. To study T cell clonal expansion in alopecia areata, the researchers applied high-throughput TCRbeta sequencing to both the C3H/HeJ mouse model and human patients. Scalp clonality was compared among normal scalp (n=4), patchy alopecia areata scalp (n=8), and alopecia totalis/universalis scalp (n=8). RNA came from the PAXgene miRNA kit for fixed scalp, the miRNeasy kit for PBMCs, and the RNeasy kit for mouse skin. Overall study results and their limits: Tofacitinib significantly lowered scalp clonality and the number of expanded CD8+ clones among the top 100 scalp clones. Compared with mice, TCR sequences shared between patients were less clear, possibly partly because of HLA diversity across the patient population. Unlike mouse skin, which is dominated by gammadelta T cells, normal human skin has resident alphabeta T cells that are also sequenced, and this complicates analysis of the scalp TCR repertoire. Many expanded lesional clones were found to persist in scalp and blood during tofacitinib treatment, and relapse after treatment cessation may be partly explained by this persistence. Compared with normal scalp, lesional scalp, particularly in alopecia totalis/universalis, had higher clonality and more expanded CD8+ clones, which suggests antigenic drive. The treated cohort was small, with a single nonresponder, so links between baseline CD8+ expansion and response need larger studies.

A note on this clone: No antigen is known for it. Base qualities are not recorded, but no much larger clone differs from it by a single base.

What this sample's time point label stands for: about four weeks on oral tofacitinib. Per the publication, the treatment or condition label means: oral pan-JAK inhibitor, 5-10 mg twice daily. Lesional scalp punch biopsies and peripheral blood were obtained from alopecia areata patients. PBMCs were isolated by density centrifugation and stained for CD3, CD4 and CD8, after which CD4+ and CD8+ T cells were sorted on a FACSAria. Libraries were prepared through the immunoSEQ multiplex PCR assay. To provide template for TCR sequencing, every sample had RNA extracted and reverse transcribed into cDNA. SuperScript III was used to make first-strand cDNA, primed with a 2:1 mix of oligo-dT and random hexamers. A synthetic immune receptor repertoire was used to gauge amplification bias, and whatever bias remained was removed computationally. In the source study's methods: Raw reads were preprocessed for error removal, and CDR3 was defined according to IMGT conventions as running from the conserved cysteine to phenylalanine. To get clonality, Shannon entropy was normalized by log2 of the number of productive unique TCRs and the result was subtracted from 1. Whether scalp clones were CD4 or CD8 was inferred by matching scalp TCRbeta sequences against CD4 and CD8 repertoires sorted from blood. Not all clones reach the TCRdb copy of this immuneACCESS table, which keeps in-frame sequences only. Checked studies attribute under half of the gap to unresolved V genes and leave the rest unexplained. The V and J calls and the clone size are those of that table, but D and trimming were determined from the DNA. For this sample there are 200,000 to 250,000 clones; roughly 64% appear just once. Around 3.9% of the sample is in the top ten clones.

Based on the germline V gene, the CDR1 and CDR2 sequences are SGHVS and FQNEAQ. Measured from the cysteine to the phenylalanine, the CDR3 is 16 residues long. Of all the DNA, just the CDR3 is kept, 48 bases in frame from base 1. V and J are trimmed by 5 bases and 2 bases, and the gene matches miss 9 bases of the junction. Here the sequenced sample was CD4+ T cells sorted from blood, taken at week 4, from a patient treated with tofacitinib. The chain employs TRBV7-8 and TRBJ2-5; TRBD1 fits 9 bases in the junction. The origin of this receptor is a human donor with alopecia areata. The sequenced DNA: TGTGCCAGCAGCATCACCCGGGACAGGGCTCAAGAGACCCAGTACTTC. Translated, it reads CASSITRDRAQETQYF.